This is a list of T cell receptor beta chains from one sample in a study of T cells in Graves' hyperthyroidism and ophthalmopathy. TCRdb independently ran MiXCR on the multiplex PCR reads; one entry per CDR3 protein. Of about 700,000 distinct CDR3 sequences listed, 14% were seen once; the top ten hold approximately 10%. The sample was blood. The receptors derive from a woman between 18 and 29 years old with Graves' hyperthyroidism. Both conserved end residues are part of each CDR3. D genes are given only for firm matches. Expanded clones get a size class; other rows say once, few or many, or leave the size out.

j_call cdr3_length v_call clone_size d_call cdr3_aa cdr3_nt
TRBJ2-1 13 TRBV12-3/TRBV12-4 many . CASSRRIKGGQFF TGTGCCAGCAGTCGTCGGATCAAGGGAGGGCAGTTCTTC
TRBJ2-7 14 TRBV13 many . CASSLEGGVYEQYF TGTGCCAGCAGCTTAGAGGGGGGGGTATACGAGCAGTACTTC
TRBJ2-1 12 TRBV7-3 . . CASSLTGQVQFF TGTGCCAGCAGCTTAACAGGGCAGGTGCAGTTCTTC
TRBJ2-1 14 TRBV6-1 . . CASFSSIGSREQFF TGTGCCAGCTTCTCTAGCATCGGCTCGCGTGAGCAGTTCTTC
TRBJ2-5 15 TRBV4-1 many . CASSQEETGRQTQYF TGCGCCAGCAGCCAAGAGGAGACAGGGAGGCAGACCCAGTACTTC
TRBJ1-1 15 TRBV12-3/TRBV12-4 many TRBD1 CASSPRTGKREEAFF TGTGCCAGCAGTCCAAGGACAGGCAAAAGGGAGGAGGCTTTCTTT
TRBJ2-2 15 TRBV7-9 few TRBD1 CASSARGSNTGELFF TGTGCCAGCAGCGCCAGGGGGAGTAACACCGGGGAGCTGTTTTTT
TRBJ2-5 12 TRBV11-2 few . CASSLSQETQHF TGTGCCAGCAGCTTATCCCAAGAGACCCAGCACTTC
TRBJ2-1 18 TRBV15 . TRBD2 CATSRGLGTSGSYNEQFF TGTGCCACCAGCAGAGGGTTAGGGACTAGCGGCTCCTACAATGAGCAGTTCTTC
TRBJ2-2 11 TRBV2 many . CASSETGELFF TGTGCCAGCAGTGAAACCGGGGAGCTGTTTTTT
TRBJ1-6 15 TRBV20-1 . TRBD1 CSARDPGRGPSPLHF TGCAGTGCTAGAGATCCAGGCAGGGGGCCATCACCCCTCCACTTT
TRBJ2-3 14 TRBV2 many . CASLGQGSTDTQYF TGTGCCAGCCTGGGGCAGGGCAGCACAGATACGCAGTATTTT
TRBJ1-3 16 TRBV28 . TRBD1 CASSSNRGFSGNTIYF TGTGCCAGCAGTTCCAACAGGGGCTTCTCTGGAAACACCATATATTTT
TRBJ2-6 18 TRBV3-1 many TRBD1 CASSRGQVLESGANVLTF TGTGCCAGCAGCCGCGGACAGGTTCTTGAATCTGGGGCCAACGTCCTGACTTTC
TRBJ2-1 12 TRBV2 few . CASSEELSEQFF TGTGCCAGCAGTGAAGAGCTGAGCGAGCAGTTCTTC
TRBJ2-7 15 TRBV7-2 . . CASSSGAGSSYEQYF TGTGCCAGCAGCTCCGGGGCGGGAAGCTCCTACGAGCAGTACTTC
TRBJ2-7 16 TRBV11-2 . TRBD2 CASSLALWTSSTQQYF TGTGCCAGCAGCTTAGCCCTTTGGACTAGCAGTACACAGCAGTACTTC
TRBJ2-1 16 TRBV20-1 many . CSARDQTGPSYNEQFF TGCAGTGCTAGAGATCAGACCGGGCCCTCCTACAATGAGCAGTTCTTC
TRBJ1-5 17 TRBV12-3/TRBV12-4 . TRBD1 CASSGTGGARADQPQHF TGTGCCAGCAGCGGGACAGGGGGCGCAAGGGCGGATCAGCCCCAGCATTTT
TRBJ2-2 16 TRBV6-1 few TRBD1 CASSWDSLSNTGELFF TGTGCCAGCAGTTGGGACAGCTTATCGAACACCGGGGAGCTGTTTTTT
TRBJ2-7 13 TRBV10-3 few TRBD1 CAILKGQGGEQYF TGTGCCATTTTAAAGGGACAGGGCGGCGAGCAGTACTTC
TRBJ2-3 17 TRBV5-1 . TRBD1 CASSRDPQGATTDTQYF TGCGCCAGCAGCCGTGATCCCCAGGGGGCTACCACAGATACGCAGTATTTT
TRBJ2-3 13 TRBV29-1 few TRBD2 CSVAGLGTDTQYF TGCAGCGTCGCGGGACTAGGGACGGATACGCAGTATTTT
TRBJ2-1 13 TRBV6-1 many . CASSTQGNTEQFF TGTGCCAGCAGTACCCAGGGGAACACCGAGCAGTTCTTC
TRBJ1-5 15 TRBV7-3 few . CASSSGAAPNQPQHF TGTGCCAGCAGCTCTGGGGCAGCCCCCAATCAGCCCCAGCATTTT
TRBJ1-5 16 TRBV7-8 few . CASSFGRGFSNQPQHF TGTGCCAGCAGCTTTGGAAGGGGGTTTAGCAATCAGCCCCAGCATTTT
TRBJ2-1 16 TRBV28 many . CASSLEGRGTYNEQFF TGTGCCAGCAGTTTGGAGGGTAGGGGCACCTACAATGAGCAGTTCTTC
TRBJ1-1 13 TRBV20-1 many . CSARGLGFSEAFF TGCAGTGCTAGAGGCCTGGGATTCTCTGAAGCTTTCTTT
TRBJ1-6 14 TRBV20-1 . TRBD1 CSALRDRGNSPLHF TGCAGTGCTCTTAGGGACAGGGGCAATTCACCCCTCCACTTT
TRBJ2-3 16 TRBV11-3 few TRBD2 CASSFLLAENTDTQYF TGTGCCAGCAGCTTTCTCCTAGCGGAGAATACAGATACGCAGTATTTT
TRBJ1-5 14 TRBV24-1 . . CATSDFTGNQPQHF TGTGCCACCAGTGATTTTACCGGGAATCAGCCCCAGCATTTT
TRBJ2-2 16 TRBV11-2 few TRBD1 CASSSLRGRNTGELFF TGTGCCAGCAGCTCACTCAGGGGGCGGAACACCGGGGAGCTGTTTTTT
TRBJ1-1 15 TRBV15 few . CATRGGWEPNTEAFF TGTGCCACCCGCGGGGGCTGGGAGCCGAACACTGAAGCTTTCTTT
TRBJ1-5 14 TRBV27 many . CASSSLGGLQPQHF TGTGCCAGCAGTTCCCTGGGGGGATTACAGCCCCAGCATTTT
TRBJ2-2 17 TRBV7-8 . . CASSLARFSRDPGELFF TGTGCCAGCAGCTTAGCGCGGTTCAGCCGGGACCCCGGGGAGCTGTTTTTT
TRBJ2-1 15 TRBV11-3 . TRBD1 CASSLGQALYNEQFF TGTGCCAGCAGCCTTGGACAGGCTCTCTACAATGAGCAGTTCTTC
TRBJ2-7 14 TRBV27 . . CASSFRRDTYEQYF TGTGCCAGCAGTTTCCGGCGGGATACCTACGAGCAGTACTTC
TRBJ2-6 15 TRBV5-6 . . CASNHPGSGANVLTF TGTGCCAGCAACCACCCAGGTTCTGGGGCCAACGTCCTGACTTTC
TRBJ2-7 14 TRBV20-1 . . CSALPGVASYEQYF TGCAGTGCCCTACCCGGCGTAGCCTCTTACGAGCAGTACTTC